This is a list of T cell receptor beta chains from one sample in a study of blood T cell repertoires in COVID-19. Using immunoSEQ multiplex PCR, the repertoire was profiled, and TCRdb retains in-frame clones only, with some absent. This sample has hundreds of thousands of clones; approximately 86% occur once, and the top ten carry 0.65% to 0.85%. The sequenced sample consisted of peripheral blood. All receptors derive from a man aged 35 to 55 with acute or convalescent COVID-19. Both conserved end residues are part of each CDR3. A D gene is named only where the DNA matches it firmly. A row's size may be missing; if present it is once, few, many or a size class.

few	TRBJ2-7	.	TRBV2	TGTGCCAGCCTTAGTTACGAGCAGTACTTC	CASLSYEQYF
.	TRBJ2-1	.	TRBV18	TGTGCCAGCTCACCAACACTCGGAGGTAATAAGTACAATGAGCAGTTCTTC	CASSPTLGGNKYNEQFF
.	TRBJ2-7	TRBD2	TRBV19	TGTGCCAGTAGTATAGTGGGACTAGCGGATTACGAGCAGTACTTC	CASSIVGLADYEQYF
.	TRBJ1-3	.	TRBV7-9	TGTGCCAGCAGCGAGTCCCCGTCCTCTGGAAACACCATATATTTT	CASSESPSSGNTIYF
.	TRBJ2-5	.	TRBV5-8	TGTGCCAGCAGCATTGTGGGGGGTGGAGAGACCCAGTACTTC	CASSIVGGGETQYF
.	TRBJ1-2	TRBD1	TRBV19	TGTGCCAGTAGTCTCCTCAGGGGGCTGAGTGGCTACACCTTC	CASSLLRGLSGYTF
once	TRBJ2-7	TRBD2	TRBV28	TGTGCCAGCAGTTTTCCCCCCTCTAGCGGGAGGGCCTACGAGCAGTACTTC	CASSFPPSSGRAYEQYF
.	TRBJ1-1	.	TRBV9	TGTGCCAGCAGCGTAGGCGGGAGTACGAACACTGAAGCTTTCTTT	CASSVGGSTNTEAFF
.	TRBJ2-7	TRBD1	TRBV7-6	TGTGCCAGCAGCCCGGGACAGTCCTACGAGCAGTACTTC	CASSPGQSYEQYF
.	TRBJ1-2	.	TRBV9	TGTGCCAGCAGATCCTCCCCGGGGGATAAGGGCTATGGCTACACCTTC	CASRSSPGDKGYGYTF
.	TRBJ2-1	TRBD1	TRBV4-1	TGCGCCAGCAGCCAAGACAGACTCTCAGGGGGCTCCTACAATGAGCAGTTCTTC	CASSQDRLSGGSYNEQFF
.	TRBJ2-3	.	TRBV19	TGTGCCAGTAGTATAGATGCCCGCCCCTACCGCACAGATACGCAGTATTTT	CASSIDARPYRTDTQYF
.	TRBJ2-1	.	TRBV21-1	TGTGCCAGCAGCAAACTCGCTATGAGCTCCTACAATGAGCAGTTCTTC	CASSKLAMSSYNEQFF
.	TRBJ2-6	.	TRBV29-1	TGCAGCGTTCTTTTGGCGGAACCCTCTGGGGCCAACGTCCTGACTTTC	CSVLLAEPSGANVLTF
.	TRBJ1-2	.	TRBV6-5	TGTGCCAGCAGCGTTGGAGGTTATGGCTACACCTTC	CASSVGGYGYTF
.	TRBJ2-7	.	TRBV14	TGTGCCAGCGGAGGGGATGGGATCTCAGAAATTGCCTACGAGCAGTACTTC	CASGGDGISEIAYEQYF
.	TRBJ2-7	.	TRBV19	TGTGCCAGTAGTACCCCTCCCCTCTACGAGCAGTACTTC	CASSTPPLYEQYF
few	TRBJ2-7	TRBD1	TRBV4-1	TGCGCCAGCAGCCAGGCAGGGGGAAATAAATTTGGCGAGCAGTACTTC	CASSQAGGNKFGEQYF
few	TRBJ2-7	TRBD1	TRBV3-1/TRBV3-2	TGTGCCAGCAGCGCGACAGGGACCGAGCAGTACTTC	CASSATGTEQYF
.	TRBJ2-2	.	TRBV7-2	TGTGCCAGCAGAGCCCCCCTGGGGGACTGGGAGCTGTTTTTT	CASRAPLGDWELFF
.	TRBJ2-7	TRBD1	TRBV2	TGTGCCAGCAGCCGCAGGACAGGGACCTACGAGCAGTACTTC	CASSRRTGTYEQYF
.	TRBJ2-4	TRBD1	TRBV27	TGTGCCAGCAGCCGACAGGGCGAGAACATTCAGTACTTC	CASSRQGENIQYF
once	TRBJ2-7	TRBD2	TRBV6-5	TGTGCCAGCAGGATCCCGGGACTAGCGTACGAGCAGTACTTC	CASRIPGLAYEQYF
.	TRBJ2-3	TRBD2	TRBV10-2	TGCGCCAGCAGTGTATTCAGCGGGAGGGCCGGAGATACGCAGTATTTT	CASSVFSGRAGDTQYF
.	TRBJ2-5	TRBD2	TRBV10-1	TGCGCCAGCAGGAGGGGAAGCGGGAGGGCCCGAGAGACCCAGTACTTC	CASRRGSGRARETQYF
few	TRBJ1-2	TRBD1	TRBV6-6	TGTGCCAGCAGTAACGGAGGGGGCGAAACCTATGGCTACACCTTC	CASSNGGGETYGYTF
.	TRBJ2-3	TRBD1	TRBV30	TGTGCCTGTACAGGGGGCCCAGATACGCAGTATTTT	CACTGGPDTQYF
.	TRBJ2-2	.	TRBV7-9	TGTGCCAGCAGCTACCCTGGGCGGGCGGCAAACACCGGGGAGCTGTTTTTT	CASSYPGRAANTGELFF
once	TRBJ2-7	.	TRBV10-3	TGTGCCATCAGTACAACCACGGGCTACGAGCAGTACTTC	CAISTTTGYEQYF
once	TRBJ1-2	TRBD1	TRBV27	TGTGCCAGCAGTCTAAGGGGGGAATCCAGGGGGCAGAACTATGGCTACACCTTC	CASSLRGESRGQNYGYTF
.	TRBJ2-7	.	TRBV9	TGTGCCAGCAGCGTAGAAGCCCAGGTTGGCTACGAGCAGTACTTC	CASSVEAQVGYEQYF
.	TRBJ1-1	.	TRBV14	TGTGCCAGCAGCCGGGGGACAATTCTTGAAGCTTTCTTT	CASSRGTILEAFF
.	TRBJ1-5	TRBD1	TRBV2	TGTGCCAGCAGGGGCTTTGACAGGGAAAGGGGAAATCAGCCCCAGCATTTT	CASRGFDRERGNQPQHF
.	TRBJ2-2	TRBD2	TRBV5-4	TGTGCCAGCAGCTCGGGACTAGCGGGAACCACCGGGGAGCTGTTTTTT	CASSSGLAGTTGELFF
.	TRBJ1-5	.	TRBV4-1	TGCGCCAGCAGCCAAGAGGCCCTTAGGGGGGGCCCTTATAGCAATCAGCCCCAGCATTTT	CASSQEALRGGPYSNQPQHF
.	TRBJ1-3	.	TRBV7-2	TGTGCCAGCAGCCCCCCAGGGGCCAGAGGAAACACCATATATTTT	CASSPPGARGNTIYF
.	TRBJ2-7	TRBD2	TRBV5-8	TGTGCCAGCAGCATATGGGCGGGGGTGCCTACGTACGAGCAGTACTTC	CASSIWAGVPTYEQYF
.	TRBJ2-7	TRBD2	TRBV5-4	TGTGCCAGCAGTCCGACTAGCGGCTACGAGCAGTACTTC	CASSPTSGYEQYF
.	TRBJ1-1	TRBD1	TRBV19	TGTGCCAGTAGTAGGAAGAGGGACAGGGTGAACACTGAAGCTTTCTTT	CASSRKRDRVNTEAFF
.	TRBJ2-3	TRBD2	TRBV5-1	TGCGCCAGCAGCTCCGGTGAGCGGGGGGCTGGTCGGTATTTT	CASSSGERGAGRYF
.	TRBJ2-7	.	TRBV7-9	TGTGCCAGCAGCCACCAAGACTCCCGACCCTACGAGCAGTACTTC	CASSHQDSRPYEQYF
.	TRBJ2-5	.	TRBV5-1	TGCGCCAGCAGCTTGCTCGAAGAGACCCAGTACTTC	CASSLLEETQYF
.	TRBJ1-1	TRBD1	TRBV7-2	TGTGCCAGCAGCGTAAACAGGGGGCGGACTGAAGCTTTCTTT	CASSVNRGRTEAFF
.	TRBJ2-3	TRBD2	TRBV29-1	TGCAGCGTGACCAGCGGGGCGGGCACAGATACGCAGTATTTT	CSVTSGAGTDTQYF
.	TRBJ2-7	TRBD2	TRBV4-2	TGTGCCAGCAGCCAAGAGCAGAGCGGGGGGGATTCCTACGAGCAGTACTTC	CASSQEQSGGDSYEQYF
many	TRBJ2-1	.	TRBV7-6	TGTGCCAGCAGCTTAACCTTGGGGCGGACAGACAATGAGCAGTTCTTC	CASSLTLGRTDNEQFF
.	TRBJ1-1	.	TRBV4-3	TGCGCCAGCAGCCAAGGACGGGTGAACACTGAAGCTTTCTTT	CASSQGRVNTEAFF
.	TRBJ2-1	.	TRBV9	TGTGCCAGCAGCCGGACTATTAATGAGCAGTTCTTC	CASSRTINEQFF
.	TRBJ2-7	.	TRBV5-6	TGTGCCAGCAGCTTGGGAGTCAGGTCCTACGAGCAGTACTTC	CASSLGVRSYEQYF
.	TRBJ2-1	TRBD2	TRBV11-3	TGTGCCAGCAGCCCGGCGACTGGACTAGCGGGAGTCGGTGAGCAGTTCTTC	CASSPATGLAGVGEQFF
.	TRBJ2-2	TRBD2	TRBV29-1	TGCAGCGTTGGGGCGTCTAGCGGAAACACCGGGGAGCTGTTTTTT	CSVGASSGNTGELFF
.	TRBJ2-1	.	TRBV15	TGTGCCACCAGCATTGAGATTAACAATGAGCAGTTCTTC	CATSIEINNEQFF
.	TRBJ1-5	.	TRBV4-2	TGTGCTGCAGGGGACACCCGATATAGCAATCAGCCCCAGCATTTT	CAAGDTRYSNQPQHF